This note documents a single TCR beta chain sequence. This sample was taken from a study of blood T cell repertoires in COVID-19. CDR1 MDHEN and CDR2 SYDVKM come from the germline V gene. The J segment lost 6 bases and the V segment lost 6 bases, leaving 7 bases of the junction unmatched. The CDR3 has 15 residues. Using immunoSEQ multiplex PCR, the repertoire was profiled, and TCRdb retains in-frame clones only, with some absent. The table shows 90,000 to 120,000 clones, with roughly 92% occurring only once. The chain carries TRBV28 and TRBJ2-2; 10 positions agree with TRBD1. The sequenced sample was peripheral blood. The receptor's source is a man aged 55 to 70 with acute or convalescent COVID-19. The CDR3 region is CASSLTGGSSGELFF. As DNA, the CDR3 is TGTGCCAGCAGCTTGACAGGGGGCAGTTCCGGGGAGCTGTTTTTT.